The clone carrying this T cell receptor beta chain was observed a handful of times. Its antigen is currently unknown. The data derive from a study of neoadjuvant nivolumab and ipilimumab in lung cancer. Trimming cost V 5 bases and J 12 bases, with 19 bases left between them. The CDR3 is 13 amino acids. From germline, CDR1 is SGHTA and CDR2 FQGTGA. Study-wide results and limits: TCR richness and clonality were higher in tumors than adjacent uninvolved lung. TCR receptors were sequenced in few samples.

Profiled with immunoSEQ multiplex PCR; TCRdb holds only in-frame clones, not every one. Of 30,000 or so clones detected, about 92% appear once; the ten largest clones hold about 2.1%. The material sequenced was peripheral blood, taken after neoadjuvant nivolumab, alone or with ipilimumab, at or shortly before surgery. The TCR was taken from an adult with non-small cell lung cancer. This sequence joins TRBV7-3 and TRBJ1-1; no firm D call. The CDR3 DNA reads TGTGCCAGCAGCACCCAATCGGGGTTGAAGACTTTCTTT. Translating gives CASSTQSGLKTFF.